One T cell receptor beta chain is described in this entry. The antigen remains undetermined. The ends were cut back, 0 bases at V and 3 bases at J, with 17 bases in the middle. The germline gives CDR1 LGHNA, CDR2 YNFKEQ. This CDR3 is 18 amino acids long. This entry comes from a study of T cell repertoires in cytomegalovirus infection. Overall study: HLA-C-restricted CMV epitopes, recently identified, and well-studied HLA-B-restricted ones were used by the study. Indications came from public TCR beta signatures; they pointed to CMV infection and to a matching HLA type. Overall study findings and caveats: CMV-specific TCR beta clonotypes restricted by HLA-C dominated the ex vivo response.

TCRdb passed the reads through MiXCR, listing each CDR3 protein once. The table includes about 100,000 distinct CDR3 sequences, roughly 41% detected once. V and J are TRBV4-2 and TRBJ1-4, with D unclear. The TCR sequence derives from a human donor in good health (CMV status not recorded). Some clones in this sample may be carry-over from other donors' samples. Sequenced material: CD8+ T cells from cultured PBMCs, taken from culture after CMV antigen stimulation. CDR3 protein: CASSQDMAHIAPNEKLFF. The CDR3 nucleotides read TGTGCCAGCAGCCAAGACATGGCCCACATCGCACCTAATGAAAAACTGTTTTTT.